This T cell receptor (beta chain) was sequenced for a study of blood T cell repertoires in COVID-19. The CDR3 length is 14 residues. The germline V gene encodes CDR1 SGHDT and CDR2 YYEEEE. Trimming pared 2 bases from V and 6 bases from J, leaving 13 bases between. Sequencing was performed with immunoSEQ multiplex PCR; in TCRdb, only in-frame clones are kept and a portion is missing. The sample has 250,000 to 350,000 clones; 80% to 90% are singletons. This sequence joins TRBV5-6 and TRBJ2-3; maybe TRBD2 (7 bases). What was sequenced was peripheral blood. The origin of this receptor is a woman aged 45-65 years with acute or convalescent COVID-19. CDR3: CASSFGGHGDTQYF. The DNA of the CDR3 is TGTGCCAGCAGCTTCGGGGGGCACGGGGATACGCAGTATTTT.